Each of the 3 T cell receptor beta chains below was sequenced from the same sample in a study of metastatic and nonmetastatic thyroid tumors (TCRdb year 2020). No treatment had been received by any patient before thyroid surgery. Library generation was performed with PCR. The run used an Illumina HiSeq 4000. TCRdb reran the public reads through fastp at Q25 and MiXCR, keeping productive beta chains. Recorded for this sample are approximately 60,000 clones; 25% to 35% of them occurred a single time. The ten largest clones represent around a sixth of the sample. Sequenced sample: blood. Receptor source: a female donor with papillary thyroid cancer or a benign thyroid nodule (not recorded which). Some clones in this sample may be carry-over from other donors' samples.

J is TRBJ2-7 and V is TRBV6-1; the D gene is possibly TRBD1 (6 bases). V was clipped by 6 bases and J by 2 bases, with 17 bases between them. Germline CDR1 reads MNHNS; CDR2 reads SASEGT. CDR3 length: 15 residues. This CDR3 is CASSAASDSAYEQYF. The CDR3 DNA is TGTGCCAGCAGCGCTGCATCGGACAGTGCCTACGAGCAGTACTTC.

The chain couples TRBV12-3 or TRBV12-4 to TRBJ2-3; TRBD1 agrees at 11 bases. The V gene end was trimmed by 6 bases and the J gene end by 4 bases; junction bases not matched to a gene: 6. The CDR3 has 15 amino acids. In nucleotides, the CDR3 is TGTGCCAGCAGCAGGACAGGGGGCGGTTCAGATACGCAGTATTTT. It translates to CASSRTGGGSDTQYF.

The chain carries TRBV11-3 and TRBJ2-1, with D unclear. CDR1 is SGHNT and CDR2 is YENEEA in the germline V gene. V gave up 2 bases and J gave up 7 bases, with 12 bases separating them. There are 14 residues in the CDR3. The CDR3 sequence is CASSLSGLGNEQFF. CDR3 nucleotides: TGTGCCAGCAGCTTAAGTGGGCTAGGGAATGAGCAGTTCTTC.